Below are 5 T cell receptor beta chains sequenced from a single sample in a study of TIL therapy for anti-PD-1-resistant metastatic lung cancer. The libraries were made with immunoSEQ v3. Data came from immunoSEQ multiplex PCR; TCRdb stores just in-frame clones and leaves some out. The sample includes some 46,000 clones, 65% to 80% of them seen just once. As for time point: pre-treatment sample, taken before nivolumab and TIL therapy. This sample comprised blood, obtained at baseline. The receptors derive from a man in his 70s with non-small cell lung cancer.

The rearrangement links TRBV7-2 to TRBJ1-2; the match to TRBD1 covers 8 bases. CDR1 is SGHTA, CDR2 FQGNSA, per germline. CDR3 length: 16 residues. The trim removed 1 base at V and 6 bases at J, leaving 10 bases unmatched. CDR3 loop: CASSLGFSQGENGYTF. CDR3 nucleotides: TGTGCCAGCAGCTTAGGCTTCTCACAGGGGGAAAATGGCTACACCTTC. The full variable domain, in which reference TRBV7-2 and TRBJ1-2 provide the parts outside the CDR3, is GAGVSQSPSNKVTEKGKDVELRCDPISGHTALYWYRQSLGQGLEFLIYFQGNSAPDKSGLPSDRFSAERTGGSVSTLTIQRTQQEDSAVYLCASSLGFSQGENGYTFGSGTRLTVV.

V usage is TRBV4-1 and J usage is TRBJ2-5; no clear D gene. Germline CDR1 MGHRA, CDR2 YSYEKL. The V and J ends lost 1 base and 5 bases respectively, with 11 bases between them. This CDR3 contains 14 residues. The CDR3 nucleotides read TGCGCCAGCAGCCAAGGGGTAGTTTTCGAGACCCAGTACTTC. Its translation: CASSQGVVFETQYF.

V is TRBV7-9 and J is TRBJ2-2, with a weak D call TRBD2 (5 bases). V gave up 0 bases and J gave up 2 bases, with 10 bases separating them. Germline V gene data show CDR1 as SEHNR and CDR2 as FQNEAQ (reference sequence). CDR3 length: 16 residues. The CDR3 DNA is TGTGCCAGCAGCTTAGCCATCGGGGTAAACACCGGGGAGCTGTTTTTT. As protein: CASSLAIGVNTGELFF. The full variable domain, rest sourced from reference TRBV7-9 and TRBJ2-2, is DTGVSQNPRHKITKRGQNVTFRCDPISEHNRLYWYRQTLGQGPEFLTYFQNEAQLEKSRLLSDRFSAERPKGSFSTLEIQRTEQGDSAMYLCASSLAIGVNTGELFFGEGSRLTVL.

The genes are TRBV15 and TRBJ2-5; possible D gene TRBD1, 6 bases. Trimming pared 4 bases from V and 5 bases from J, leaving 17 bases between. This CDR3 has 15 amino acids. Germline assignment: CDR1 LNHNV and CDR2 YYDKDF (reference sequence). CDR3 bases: TGTGCCACCAGCACTGCATCCGACAGGTGGGAGACCCAGTACTTC. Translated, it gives CATSTASDRWETQYF.

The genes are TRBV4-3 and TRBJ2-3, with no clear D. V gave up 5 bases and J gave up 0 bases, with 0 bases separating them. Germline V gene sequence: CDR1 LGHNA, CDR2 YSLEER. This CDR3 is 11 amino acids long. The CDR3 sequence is CASSSTDTQYF. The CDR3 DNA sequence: TGCGCCAGCAGCAGCACAGATACGCAGTATTTT.